The clone carrying this T cell receptor beta chain was found a few times. Clones were sequenced by immunoSEQ multiplex PCR, and TCRdb holds only the in-frame ones, with some missing. This sample has roughly 120,000 clones, with about 83% found just once. Alongside CTLA-4 blockade with ipilimumab, patients with chemo-refractory metastatic non-small-cell lung cancer received focal radiation. These data originate in a study of radiotherapy plus CTLA-4 blockade in lung cancer. V was clipped by 1 base and J by 2 bases; unmatched bases: 12. The length of the CDR3 is 18 residues. Germline V gene data show CDR1 as SGHAT and CDR2 as FQNNGV.

V usage is TRBV11-2 and J usage is TRBJ2-7; 9 bases fit TRBD1. This receptor was identified in a human donor with non-small cell lung cancer who had a partial response to radiotherapy plus ipilimumab. The source was peripheral blood, collected from a patient treated with radiotherapy plus ipilimumab. This CDR3 is CASSLGFKGGTGTYEQYF. The DNA for the CDR3 is TGTGCCAGCAGCTTAGGGTTTAAAGGTGGGACAGGGACCTACGAGCAGTACTTC. Full variable domain (missing parts from reference TRBV11-2 and TRBJ2-7): EAGVAQSPRYKIIEKRQSVAFWCNPISGHATLYWYQQILGQGPKLLIQFQNNGVVDDSQLPKDRFSAERLKGVDSTLKIQPAKLEDSAVYLCASSLGFKGGTGTYEQYFGPGTRLTVT.